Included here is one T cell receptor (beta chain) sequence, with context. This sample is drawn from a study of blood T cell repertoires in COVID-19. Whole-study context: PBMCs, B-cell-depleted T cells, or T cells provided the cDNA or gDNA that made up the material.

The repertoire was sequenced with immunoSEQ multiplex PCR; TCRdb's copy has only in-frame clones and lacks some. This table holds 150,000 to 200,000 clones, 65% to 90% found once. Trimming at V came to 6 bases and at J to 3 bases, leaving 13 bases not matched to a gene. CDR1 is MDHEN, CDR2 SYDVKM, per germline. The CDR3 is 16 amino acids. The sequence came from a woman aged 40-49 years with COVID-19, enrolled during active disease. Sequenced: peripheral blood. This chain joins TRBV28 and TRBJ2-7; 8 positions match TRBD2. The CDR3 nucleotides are TGTGCCAGCAGCTCTAGCGGGCCGGCCCTGATCTACGAGCAGTACTTC. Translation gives CASSSSGPALIYEQYF.